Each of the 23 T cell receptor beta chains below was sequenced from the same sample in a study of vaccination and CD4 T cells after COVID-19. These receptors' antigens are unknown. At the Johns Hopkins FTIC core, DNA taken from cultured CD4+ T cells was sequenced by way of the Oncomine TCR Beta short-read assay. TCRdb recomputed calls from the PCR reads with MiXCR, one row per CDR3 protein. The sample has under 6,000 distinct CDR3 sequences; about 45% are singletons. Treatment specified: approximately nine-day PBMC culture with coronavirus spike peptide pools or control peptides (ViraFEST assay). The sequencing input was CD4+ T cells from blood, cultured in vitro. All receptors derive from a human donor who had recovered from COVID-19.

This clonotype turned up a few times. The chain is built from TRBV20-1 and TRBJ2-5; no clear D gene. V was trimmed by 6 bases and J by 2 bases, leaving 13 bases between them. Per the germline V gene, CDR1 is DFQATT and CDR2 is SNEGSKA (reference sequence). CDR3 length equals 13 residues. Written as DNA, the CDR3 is TGCAGTGCGCCCCCCGGGCGGCAAGAGACCCAGTACTTC. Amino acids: CSAPPGRQETQYF.

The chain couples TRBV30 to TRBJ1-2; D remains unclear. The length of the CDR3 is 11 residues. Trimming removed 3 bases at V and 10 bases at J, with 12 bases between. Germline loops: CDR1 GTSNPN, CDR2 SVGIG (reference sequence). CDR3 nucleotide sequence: TGTGCCTGGAGAATAGAAATTGACTACACCTTC. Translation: CAWRIEIDYTF. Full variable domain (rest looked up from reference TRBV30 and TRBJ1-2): SQTIHQWPATLVQPVGSPLSLECTVEGTSNPNLYWYRQAAGRGLQLLFYSVGIGQISSEVPQNLSASRPQDRQFILSSKKLLLSDSGFYLCAWRIEIDYTFGSGTRLTVV.

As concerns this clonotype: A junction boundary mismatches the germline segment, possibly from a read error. CDR3 sequence reads: CASSSWGQSTVF. CDR3 in DNA: TGTGCCAGTAGCAGTTGGGGACAGTCGACGGTCTTC. The chain is built from TRBV19 and TRBJ2-1; 7 positions agree with TRBD1. There are 12 residues in the CDR3. The germline V gene has CDR1 LNHDA and CDR2 SQIVND (reference sequence).

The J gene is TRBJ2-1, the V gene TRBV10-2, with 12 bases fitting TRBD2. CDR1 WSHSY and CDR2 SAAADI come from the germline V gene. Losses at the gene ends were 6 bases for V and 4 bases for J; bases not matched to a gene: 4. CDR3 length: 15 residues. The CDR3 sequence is CASRELAGGYNEQFF. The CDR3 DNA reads TGCGCCAGCAGAGAACTAGCGGGGGGTTACAATGAGCAGTTCTTC.

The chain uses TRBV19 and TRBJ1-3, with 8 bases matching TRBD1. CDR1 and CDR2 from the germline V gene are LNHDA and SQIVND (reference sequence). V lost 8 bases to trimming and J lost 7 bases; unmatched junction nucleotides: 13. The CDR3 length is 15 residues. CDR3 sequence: CASGLRGLGGNTIYF. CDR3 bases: TGTGCCAGTGGCCTCAGGGGGCTCGGTGGGAACACCATATATTTT. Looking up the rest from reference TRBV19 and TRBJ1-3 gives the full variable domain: DGGITQSPKYLFRKEGQNVTLSCEQNLNHDAMYWYRQDPGQGLRLIYYSQIVNDFQKGDIAEGYSVSREKKESFPLTVTSAQKNPTAFYLCASGLRGLGGNTIYFGEGSWLTVV.

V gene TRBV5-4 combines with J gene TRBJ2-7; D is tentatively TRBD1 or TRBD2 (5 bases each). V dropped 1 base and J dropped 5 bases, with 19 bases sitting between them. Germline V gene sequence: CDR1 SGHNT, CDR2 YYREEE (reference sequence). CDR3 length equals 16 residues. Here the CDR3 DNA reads TGTGCCAGCAGCTTGATTAGTGGGAGTAAAGGGGACGAGCAGTACTTC. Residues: CASSLISGSKGDEQYF.

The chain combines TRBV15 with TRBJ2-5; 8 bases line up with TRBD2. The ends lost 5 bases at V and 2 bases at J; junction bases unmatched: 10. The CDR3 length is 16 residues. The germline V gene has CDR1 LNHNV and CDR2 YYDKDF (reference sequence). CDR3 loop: CATSSPAAGGQETQYF. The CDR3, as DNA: TGTGCCACCAGCTCCCCGGCGGCGGGGGGACAAGAGACCCAGTACTTC.

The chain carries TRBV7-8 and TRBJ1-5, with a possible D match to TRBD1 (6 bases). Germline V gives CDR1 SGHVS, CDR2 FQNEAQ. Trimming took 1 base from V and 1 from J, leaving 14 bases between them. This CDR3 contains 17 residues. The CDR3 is CASSLVLMGASNQPQHF. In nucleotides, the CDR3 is TGTGCCAGCAGCTTAGTTTTAATGGGGGCCAGCAATCAGCCCCAGCATTTT. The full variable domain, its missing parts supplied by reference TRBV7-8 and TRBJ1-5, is GAGVSQSPRYKVAKRGQDVALRCDPISGHVSLFWYQQALGQGPEFLTYFQNEAQLDKSGLPSDRFFAERPEGSVSTLKIQRTQQEDSAVYLCASSLVLMGASNQPQHFGDGTRLSIL.

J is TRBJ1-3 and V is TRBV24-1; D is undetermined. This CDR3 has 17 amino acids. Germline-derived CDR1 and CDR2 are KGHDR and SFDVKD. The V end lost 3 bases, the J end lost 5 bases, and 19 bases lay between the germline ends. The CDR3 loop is CATSDRPRWRRRNTIYF. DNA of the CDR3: TGTGCCACCAGTGATCGTCCACGGTGGCGAAGGCGAAACACCATATATTTT.

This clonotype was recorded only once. CDR3 loop: CASSPDRSSPNYGYTF. The CDR3 DNA reads TGTGCCAGCAGCCCGGACAGGAGCTCCCCTAACTATGGCTACACCTTC. This rearrangement joins TRBV7-9 to TRBJ1-2; 7 bases line up with TRBD1. Germline V lookup: CDR1 SEHNR, CDR2 FQNEAQ (reference sequence). The CDR3 totals 16 residues. With 5 bases clipped from V and 0 bases from J, the junction kept 9 bases outside the gene matches.

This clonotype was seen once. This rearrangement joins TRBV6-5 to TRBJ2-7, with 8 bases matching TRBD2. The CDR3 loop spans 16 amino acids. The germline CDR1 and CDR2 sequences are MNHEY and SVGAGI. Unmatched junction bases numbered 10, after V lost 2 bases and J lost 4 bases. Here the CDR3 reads CASSYDHGGGLYEQYF. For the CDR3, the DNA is TGTGCCAGCAGTTACGATCACGGGGGGGGCCTATACGAGCAGTACTTC.

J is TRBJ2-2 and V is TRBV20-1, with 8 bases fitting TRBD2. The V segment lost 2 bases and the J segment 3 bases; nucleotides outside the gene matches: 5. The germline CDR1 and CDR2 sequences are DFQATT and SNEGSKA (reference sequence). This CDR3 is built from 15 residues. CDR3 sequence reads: CSARPGLGYTGELFF. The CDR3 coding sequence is TGCAGTGCTAGACCGGGACTAGGGTACACCGGGGAGCTGTTTTTT.

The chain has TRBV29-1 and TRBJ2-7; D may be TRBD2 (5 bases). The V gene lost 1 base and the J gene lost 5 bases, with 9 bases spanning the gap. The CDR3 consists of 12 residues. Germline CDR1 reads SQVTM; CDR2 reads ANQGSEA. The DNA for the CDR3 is TGCAGCGTTGAAGGTGGAGGCAACGAGCAGTACTTC. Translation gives CSVEGGGNEQYF.

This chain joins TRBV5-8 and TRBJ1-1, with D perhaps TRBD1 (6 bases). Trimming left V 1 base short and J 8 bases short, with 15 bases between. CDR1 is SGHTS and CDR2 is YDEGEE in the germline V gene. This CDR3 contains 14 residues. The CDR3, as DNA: TGTGCCAGCAGCTTGCTCAGGGGCACTTCCGAAGCTTTCTTT. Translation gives CASSLLRGTSEAFF.

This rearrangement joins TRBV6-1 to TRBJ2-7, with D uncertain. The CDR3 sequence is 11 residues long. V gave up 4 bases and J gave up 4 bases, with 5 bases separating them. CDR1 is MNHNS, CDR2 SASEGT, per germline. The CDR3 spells CASSASYEQYF. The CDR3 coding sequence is TGTGCCAGCAGTGCTAGTTACGAGCAGTACTTC.

CDR3 sequence: CASSRTSTEAFF. The CDR3 DNA reads TGTGCCAGCAGCCGCACAAGCACTGAAGCTTTCTTT. The rearrangement links TRBV7-9 to TRBJ1-1, with D uncertain. The CDR3 runs to 12 residues. V gave up 5 bases and J gave up 4 bases, with 8 bases separating them. CDR1 is SEHNR and CDR2 is FQNEAQ in the germline V gene (reference sequence).

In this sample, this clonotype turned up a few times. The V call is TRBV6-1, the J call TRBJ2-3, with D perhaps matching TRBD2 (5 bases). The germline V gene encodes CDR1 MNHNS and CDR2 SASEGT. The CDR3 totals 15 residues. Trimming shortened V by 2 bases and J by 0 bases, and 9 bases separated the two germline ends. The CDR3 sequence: CASSELRGSTDTQYF. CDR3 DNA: TGTGCCAGCAGTGAATTAAGAGGGAGCACAGATACGCAGTATTTT.

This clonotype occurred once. The CDR3 loop reads CSARQGVIGNEQFF. The CDR3 DNA reads TGCAGTGCTAGGCAGGGGGTTATTGGGAATGAGCAGTTCTTC. The chain has TRBV20-1 and TRBJ2-1; 7 bases fit TRBD1. The CDR3 consists of 14 residues. In germline, CDR1 is DFQATT, CDR2 SNEGSKA (reference sequence). The V gene end was trimmed by 3 bases and the J gene end by 7 bases; junction bases not matched to a gene: 9.

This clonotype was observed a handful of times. The CDR3 DNA follows: TGTGCCAGCAGTTTGAACTATGGCTACACCTTC. Its protein is CASSLNYGYTF. This chain connects TRBV12-3 or TRBV12-4 to TRBJ1-2; D is unclear. Trimming took off 3 bases at V and 2 bases at J, with 1 base between the two ends. The CDR3 length is 11 residues.

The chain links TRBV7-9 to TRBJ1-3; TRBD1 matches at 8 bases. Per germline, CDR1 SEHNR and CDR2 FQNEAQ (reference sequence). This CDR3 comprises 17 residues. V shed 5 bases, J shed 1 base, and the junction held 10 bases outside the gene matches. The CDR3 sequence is CASSPGDRSKSGNTIYF. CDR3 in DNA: TGTGCCAGCAGCCCCGGGGACAGGTCGAAATCTGGAAACACCATATATTTT.

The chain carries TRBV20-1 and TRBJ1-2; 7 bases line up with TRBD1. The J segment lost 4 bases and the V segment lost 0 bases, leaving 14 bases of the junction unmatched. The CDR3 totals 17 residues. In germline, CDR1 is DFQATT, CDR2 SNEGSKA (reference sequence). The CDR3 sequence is CSARDLNLRQGGYGYTF. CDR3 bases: TGCAGTGCTAGAGACCTCAATTTAAGACAGGGAGGCTATGGCTACACCTTC.

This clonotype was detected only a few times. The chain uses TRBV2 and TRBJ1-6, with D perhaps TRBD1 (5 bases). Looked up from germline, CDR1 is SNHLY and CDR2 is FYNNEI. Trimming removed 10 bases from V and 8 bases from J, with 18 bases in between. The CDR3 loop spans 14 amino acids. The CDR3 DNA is TGTGCCACCAGACAGCAGGAGGGATATTCACCCCTCCACTTT. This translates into CATRQQEGYSPLHF.

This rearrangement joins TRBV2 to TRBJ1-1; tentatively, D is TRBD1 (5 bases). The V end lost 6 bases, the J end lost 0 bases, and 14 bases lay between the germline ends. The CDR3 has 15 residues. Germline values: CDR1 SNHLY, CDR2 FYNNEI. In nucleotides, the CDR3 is TGTGCCAGCAGGGCCGGGGAGGGGTTGAACACTGAAGCTTTCTTT. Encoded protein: CASRAGEGLNTEAFF.